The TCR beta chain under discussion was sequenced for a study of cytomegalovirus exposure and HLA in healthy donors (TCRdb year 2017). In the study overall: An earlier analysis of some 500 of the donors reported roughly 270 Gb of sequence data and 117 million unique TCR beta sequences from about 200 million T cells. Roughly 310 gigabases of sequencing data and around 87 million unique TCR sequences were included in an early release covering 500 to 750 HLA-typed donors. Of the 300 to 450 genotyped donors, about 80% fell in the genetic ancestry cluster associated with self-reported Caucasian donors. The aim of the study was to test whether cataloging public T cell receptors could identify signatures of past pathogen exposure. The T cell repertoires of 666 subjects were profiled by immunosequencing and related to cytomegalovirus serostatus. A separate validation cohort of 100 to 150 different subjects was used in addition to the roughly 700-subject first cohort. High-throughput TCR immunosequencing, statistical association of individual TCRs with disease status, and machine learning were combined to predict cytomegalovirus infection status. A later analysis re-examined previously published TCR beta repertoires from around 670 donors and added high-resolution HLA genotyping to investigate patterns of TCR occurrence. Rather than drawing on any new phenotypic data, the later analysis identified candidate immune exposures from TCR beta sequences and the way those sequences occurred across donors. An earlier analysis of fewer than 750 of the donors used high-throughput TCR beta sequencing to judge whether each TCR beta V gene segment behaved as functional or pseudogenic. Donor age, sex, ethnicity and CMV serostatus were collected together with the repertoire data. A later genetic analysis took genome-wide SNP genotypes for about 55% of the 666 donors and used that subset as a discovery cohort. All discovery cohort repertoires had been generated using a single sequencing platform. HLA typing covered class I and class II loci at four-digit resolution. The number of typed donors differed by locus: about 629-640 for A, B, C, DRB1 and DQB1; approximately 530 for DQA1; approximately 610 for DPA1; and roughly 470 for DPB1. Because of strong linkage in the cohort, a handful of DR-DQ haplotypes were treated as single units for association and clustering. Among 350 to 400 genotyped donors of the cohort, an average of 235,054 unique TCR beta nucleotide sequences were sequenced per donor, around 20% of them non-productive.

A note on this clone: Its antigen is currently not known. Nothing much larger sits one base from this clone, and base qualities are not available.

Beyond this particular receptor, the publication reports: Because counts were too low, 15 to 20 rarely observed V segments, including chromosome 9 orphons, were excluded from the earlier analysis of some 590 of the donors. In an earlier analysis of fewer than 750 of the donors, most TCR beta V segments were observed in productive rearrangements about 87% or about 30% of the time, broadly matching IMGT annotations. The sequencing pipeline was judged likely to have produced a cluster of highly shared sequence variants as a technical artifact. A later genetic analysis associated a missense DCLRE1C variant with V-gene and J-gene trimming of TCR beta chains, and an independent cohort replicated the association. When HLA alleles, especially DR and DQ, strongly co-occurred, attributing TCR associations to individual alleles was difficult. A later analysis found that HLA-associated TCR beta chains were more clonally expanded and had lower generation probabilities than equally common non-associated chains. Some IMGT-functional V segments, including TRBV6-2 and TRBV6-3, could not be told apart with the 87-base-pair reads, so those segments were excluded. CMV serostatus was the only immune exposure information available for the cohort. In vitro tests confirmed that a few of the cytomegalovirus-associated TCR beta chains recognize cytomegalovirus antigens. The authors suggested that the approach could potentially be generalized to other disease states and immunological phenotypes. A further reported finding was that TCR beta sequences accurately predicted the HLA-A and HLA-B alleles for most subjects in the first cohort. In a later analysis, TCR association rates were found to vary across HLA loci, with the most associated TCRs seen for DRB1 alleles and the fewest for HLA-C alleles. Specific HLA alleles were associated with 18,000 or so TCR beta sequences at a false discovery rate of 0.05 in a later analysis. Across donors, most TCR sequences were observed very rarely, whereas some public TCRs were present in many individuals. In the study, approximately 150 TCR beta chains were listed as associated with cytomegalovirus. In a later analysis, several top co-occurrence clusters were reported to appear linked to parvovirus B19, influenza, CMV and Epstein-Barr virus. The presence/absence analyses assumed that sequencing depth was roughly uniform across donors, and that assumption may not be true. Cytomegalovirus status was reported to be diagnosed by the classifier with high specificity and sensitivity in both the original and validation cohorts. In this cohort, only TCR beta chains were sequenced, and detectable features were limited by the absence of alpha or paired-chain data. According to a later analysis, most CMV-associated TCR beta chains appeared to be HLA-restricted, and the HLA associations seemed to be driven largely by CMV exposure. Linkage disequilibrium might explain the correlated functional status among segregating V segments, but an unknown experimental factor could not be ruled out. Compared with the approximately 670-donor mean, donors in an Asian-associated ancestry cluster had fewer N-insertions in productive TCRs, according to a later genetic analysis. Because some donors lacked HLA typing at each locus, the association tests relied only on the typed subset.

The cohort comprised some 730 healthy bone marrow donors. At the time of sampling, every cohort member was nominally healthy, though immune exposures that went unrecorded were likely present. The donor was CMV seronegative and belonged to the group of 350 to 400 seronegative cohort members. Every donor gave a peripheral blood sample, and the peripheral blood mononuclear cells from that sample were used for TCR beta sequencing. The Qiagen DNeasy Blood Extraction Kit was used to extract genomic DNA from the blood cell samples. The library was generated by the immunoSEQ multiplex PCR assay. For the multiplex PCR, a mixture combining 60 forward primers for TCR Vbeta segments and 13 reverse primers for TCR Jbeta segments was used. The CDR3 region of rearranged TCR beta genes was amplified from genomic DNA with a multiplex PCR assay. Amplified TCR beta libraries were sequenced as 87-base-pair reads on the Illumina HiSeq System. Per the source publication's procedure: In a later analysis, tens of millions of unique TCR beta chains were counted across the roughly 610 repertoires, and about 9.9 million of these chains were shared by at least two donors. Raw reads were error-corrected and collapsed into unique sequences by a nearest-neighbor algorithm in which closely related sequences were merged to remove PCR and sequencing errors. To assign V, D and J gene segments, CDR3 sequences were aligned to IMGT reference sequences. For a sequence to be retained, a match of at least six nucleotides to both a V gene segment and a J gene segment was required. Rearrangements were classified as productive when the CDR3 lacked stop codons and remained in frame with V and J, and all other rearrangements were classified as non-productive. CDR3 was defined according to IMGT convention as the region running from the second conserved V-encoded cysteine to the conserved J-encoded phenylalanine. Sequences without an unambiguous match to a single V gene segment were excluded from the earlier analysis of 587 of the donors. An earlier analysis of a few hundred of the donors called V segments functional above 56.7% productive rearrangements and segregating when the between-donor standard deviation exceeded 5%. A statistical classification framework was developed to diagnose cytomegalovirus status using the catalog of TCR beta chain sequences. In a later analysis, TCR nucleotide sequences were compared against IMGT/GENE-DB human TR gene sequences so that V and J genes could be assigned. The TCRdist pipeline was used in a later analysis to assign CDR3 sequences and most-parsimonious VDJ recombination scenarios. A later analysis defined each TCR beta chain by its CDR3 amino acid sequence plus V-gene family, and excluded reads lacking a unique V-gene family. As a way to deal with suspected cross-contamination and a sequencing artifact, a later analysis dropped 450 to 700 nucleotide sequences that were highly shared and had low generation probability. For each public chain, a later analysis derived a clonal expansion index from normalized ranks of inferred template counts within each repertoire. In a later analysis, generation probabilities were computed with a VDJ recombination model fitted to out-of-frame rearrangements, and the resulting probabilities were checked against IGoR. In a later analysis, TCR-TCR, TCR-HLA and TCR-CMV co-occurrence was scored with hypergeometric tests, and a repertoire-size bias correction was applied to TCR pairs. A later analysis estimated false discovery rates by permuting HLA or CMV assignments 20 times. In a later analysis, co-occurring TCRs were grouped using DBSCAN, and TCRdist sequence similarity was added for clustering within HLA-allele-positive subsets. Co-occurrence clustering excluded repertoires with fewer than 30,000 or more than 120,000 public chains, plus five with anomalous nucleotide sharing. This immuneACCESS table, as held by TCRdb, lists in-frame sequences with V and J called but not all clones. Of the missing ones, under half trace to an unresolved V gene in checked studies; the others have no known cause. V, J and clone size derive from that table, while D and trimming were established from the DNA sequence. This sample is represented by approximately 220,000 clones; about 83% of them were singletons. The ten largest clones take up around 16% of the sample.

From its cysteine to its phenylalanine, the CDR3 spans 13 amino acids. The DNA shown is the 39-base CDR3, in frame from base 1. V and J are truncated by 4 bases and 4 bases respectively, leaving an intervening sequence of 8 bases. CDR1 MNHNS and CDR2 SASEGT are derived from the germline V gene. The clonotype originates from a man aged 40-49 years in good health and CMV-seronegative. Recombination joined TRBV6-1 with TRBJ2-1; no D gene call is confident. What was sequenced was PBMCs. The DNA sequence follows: TGTGCCAGCAGTGTGAGCGAGTACAATGAGCAGTTCTTC. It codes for CASSVSEYNEQFF.